A selection of T cell receptor beta chains follows, all from one sample in a study of T cells in Graves' hyperthyroidism and ophthalmopathy. TCRdb recomputed calls from the multiplex PCR reads with MiXCR, one row per CDR3 protein. The sample lists about 210,000 distinct CDR3 sequences, about 17% occurring once. Input material: blood. Receptor source: a man aged 40-50 years with Graves' hyperthyroidism. Both conserved end residues are part of each CDR3. Each record gives: D gene, V gene, J gene, clone size, CDR3 protein, CDR3 DNA. A D gene is named only where the DNA matches it firmly. The size entry is marked missing in some rows and otherwise reads once, few, many or a size class.

TRBD1	TRBV7-9	TRBJ2-3	many	CASNPGQGFTQYF	TGTGCCAGCAATCCCGGACAGGGCTTTACGCAGTATTTT
TRBD1	TRBV11-2	TRBJ2-5	many	CASSPEGASARRAQYF	TGTGCCAGCAGCCCAGAGGGGGCGTCCGCCCGTCGGGCCCAGTACTTC
TRBD2	TRBV6-2/TRBV6-3	TRBJ2-1	NA	CASVRAGADYNEQFF	TGTGCCAGCGTTCGAGCGGGAGCCGATTACAATGAGCAGTTCTTC
NA	TRBV28	TRBJ1-2	NA	CASSLSTSNYGYTF	TGTGCCAGCAGTTTAAGTACCTCTAACTATGGCTACACCTTC
TRBD1	TRBV7-8	TRBJ2-5	many	CASRERGGQGEETQYF	TGTGCCAGCAGGGAGCGGGGAGGACAGGGGGAAGAGACCCAGTACTTC
TRBD2	TRBV6-1	TRBJ2-3	once	CASSGGTSGITDTQYF	TGTGCCAGCAGTGGAGGGACTAGCGGGATCACAGATACGCAGTATTTT
TRBD2	TRBV6-2/TRBV6-3	TRBJ2-1	many	CASSYTSGVNEQFF	TGTGCCAGCAGTTATACTAGCGGGGTAAATGAGCAGTTCTTC
NA	TRBV20-1	TRBJ1-6	many	CSARKGGFGSYNSPLHF	TGCAGTGCTAGAAAAGGGGGGTTCGGGTCCTATAATTCACCCCTCCACTTT
TRBD1	TRBV5-1	TRBJ2-3	NA	CASSPTSTGMDTQYF	TGCGCCAGCAGCCCTACATCGACAGGGATGGATACGCAGTATTTT
TRBD2	TRBV5-1	TRBJ2-2	few	CASSAGLAGGPNTGELFF	TGCGCCAGCAGCGCGGGACTAGCGGGGGGACCGAACACCGGGGAGCTGTTTTTT